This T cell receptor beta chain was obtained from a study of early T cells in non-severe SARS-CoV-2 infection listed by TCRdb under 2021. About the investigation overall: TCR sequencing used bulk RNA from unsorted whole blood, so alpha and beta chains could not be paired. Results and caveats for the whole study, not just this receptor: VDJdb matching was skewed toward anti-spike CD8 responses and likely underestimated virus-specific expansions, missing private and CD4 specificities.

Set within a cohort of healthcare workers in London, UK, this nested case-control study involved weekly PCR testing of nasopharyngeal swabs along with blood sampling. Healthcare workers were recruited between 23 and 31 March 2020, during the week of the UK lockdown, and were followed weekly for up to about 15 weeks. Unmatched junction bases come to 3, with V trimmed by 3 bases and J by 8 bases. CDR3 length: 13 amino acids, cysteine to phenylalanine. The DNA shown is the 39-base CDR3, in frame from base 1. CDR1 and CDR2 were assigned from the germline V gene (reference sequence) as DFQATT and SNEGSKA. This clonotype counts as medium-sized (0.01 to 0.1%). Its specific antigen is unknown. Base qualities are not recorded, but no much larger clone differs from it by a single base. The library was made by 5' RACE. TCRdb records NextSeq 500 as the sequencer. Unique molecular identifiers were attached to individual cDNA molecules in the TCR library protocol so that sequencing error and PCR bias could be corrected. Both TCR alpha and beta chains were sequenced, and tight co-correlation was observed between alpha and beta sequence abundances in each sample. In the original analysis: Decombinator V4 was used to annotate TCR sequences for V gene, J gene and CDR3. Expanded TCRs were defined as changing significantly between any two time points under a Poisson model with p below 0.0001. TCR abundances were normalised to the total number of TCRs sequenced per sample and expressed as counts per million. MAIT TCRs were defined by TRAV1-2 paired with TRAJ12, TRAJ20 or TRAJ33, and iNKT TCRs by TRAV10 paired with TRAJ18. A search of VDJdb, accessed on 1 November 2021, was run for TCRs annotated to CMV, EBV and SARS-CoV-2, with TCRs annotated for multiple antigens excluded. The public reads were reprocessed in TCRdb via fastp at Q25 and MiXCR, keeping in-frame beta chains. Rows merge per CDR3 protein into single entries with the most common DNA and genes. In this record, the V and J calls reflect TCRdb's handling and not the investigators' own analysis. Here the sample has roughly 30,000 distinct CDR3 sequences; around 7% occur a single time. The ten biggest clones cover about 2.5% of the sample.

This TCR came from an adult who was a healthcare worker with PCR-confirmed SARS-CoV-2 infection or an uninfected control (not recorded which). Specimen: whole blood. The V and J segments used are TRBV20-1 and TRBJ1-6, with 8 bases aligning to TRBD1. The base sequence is TGCAGTGCTAGCCAGGGGGCGGATTCACCCCTCCACTTT. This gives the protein CSASQGADSPLHF.